This T cell receptor beta chain was recorded in a study of blood T cells in healthy people across ages (dated by TCRdb to between 2014 and 2016). Background on the whole study: In model experiments, template switching captured roughly one uniquely barcoded TCR beta cDNA molecule for every two T cells. To avoid experimental bias, donors of different ages were randomly spread across the sequencing lanes. Using the same blood draw, the study looked at two additional independent replicas of 1 million unique cDNA reads for two donors, one aged 18 to 29 and the other aged 80 or older. Age-related changes in TCR beta repertoire diversity were measured in the study by deep sequencing normalized with unique cDNA molecular identifiers. The donors were split into four age groups: young (average around 16 years), middle-aged (more than 35), aged (approximately 60) and long-lived (approximately 80). What the authors observed across the whole study: Because donor CMV infection status was unknown, age-related changes in expanded clonotypes were potentially confounded. As age increased, observed TCR beta diversity per million T cells dropped in a roughly linear way, and a significant reduction was already evident by age roughly 36. Bulk unsorted PBMC profiling prevented conclusive comparison of naive and antigen-experienced compartments. Estimates of total diversity based on one million sequenced T cells were regarded as lower bounds and as underestimates. The long-lived group showed more naive CD4+ T cells, fewer expanded clones and increased TCR diversity than the aged group, suggesting age selection. Observed TCR beta diversity correlated strongly with the percentage of naive T cells measured by flow cytometry.

Donors were 40 or so systemically healthy Caucasian individuals from Russia aged roughly 6 to 100 years. Around 10 milliliters of peripheral blood were drawn from each donor into EDTA-treated Vacutainer tubes. Ficoll-Paque density-gradient centrifugation was used to isolate PBMCs, with at least 6 million obtained per sample. Trizol reagent was used to extract total RNA from PBMCs, with at least 6 micrograms per sample. Naive CD45RAhigh/CD27high T cell percentages were measured by flow cytometry on a PBMC aliquot from every donor. Library preparation used 5' RACE. This sample was sequenced with an Illumina HiSeq 2500. A second PCR of about 6 to 11 cycles was performed with a sample-barcoded 5' primer and a J-beta primer mix. Each TCR beta cDNA molecule received a unique molecular identifier from a template-switch 5' adaptor carrying 12 random nucleotides. Each sample yielded at least 2.5 million CDR3-containing paired-end reads. First-strand cDNA synthesis was performed from all RNA using the Mint cDNA synthesis kit, with priming by a TRBC-specific oligonucleotide. All cDNA was treated with uracil-DNA glycosylase and then went through a first 18-cycle PCR with the universal primers M1SS and BC2_uni_R. Processing in the source paper ran as follows. Normalization of each sample was performed by random selection of 1 million high-quality reads, each carrying a distinct molecular identifier. Reads with shared molecular identifiers were discarded instead of being binned into consensus sequences. MiTCR, run with a Q25 quality threshold and the strictest error-elimination algorithm, handled CDR3 identification, clonotype clustering and error correction. A nonparametric unseen species model with Euler transformation was used to estimate lower-bound total TCR beta diversity. Starting from the raw public reads, TCRdb applied fastp trimming at Q25, assembled clones with MiXCR and retained in-frame beta chains. Identical CDR3 proteins give one entry, which carries the most common genes and DNA. TCRdb, not the authors, supplied the V and J calls. This sample holds fewer than 900,000 distinct CDR3 sequences; roughly 44% were observed only once. The top ten constitute 20% to 25% of the sample.

CDR1 and CDR2 (DFQATT, SNEGSKA) derive from the germline V gene (reference sequence). V is clipped by 5 bases and J by 7 bases, and the sequence between their germline boundaries is 27 bases long. From the cysteine up to the phenylalanine, the CDR3 has a length of 16 residues. The DNA shown is the 48-base CDR3, in frame from base 1. The sample holds many counts of this clonotype. What this receptor recognizes is not known. The sample holds no much larger clone one base away, and base qualities are not on file. Sequencing was carried out using blood. The source of this sequence is a woman aged 55 to 70 in good health. The rearranged chain carries TRBV20-1 and TRBJ2-7; the D gene is possibly TRBD1 or TRBD2, each agreeing over 6 bases. The DNA reads TGCAGTGCTGCCGATACCAGGGGACTCATAAGGTTTGAGCAGTACTTC. Protein translation: CSAADTRGLIRFEQYF.